The 2 T cell receptor beta chains reported below all come from one sample, sequenced in a study of cytomegalovirus exposure and HLA in healthy donors. Some clones are missing from TCRdb's copy, which holds only in-frame ones; the method was immunoSEQ multiplex PCR. Of 180,000 or so clones listed, 84% are singletons. The sequencing sample was made of PBMCs. Source of these receptors: a woman in her thirties in good health and CMV-seropositive.

The chain combines TRBV28 with TRBJ2-5, with TRBD1 identical over 10 bases. The junction had 8 bases not matched to a gene; V was cut back by 4 bases and J by 6 bases. The CDR3 runs to 15 residues. CDR1 and CDR2 (germline): MDHEN, SYDVKM. Written as DNA, the CDR3 is TGTGCCAGCAGTTATGGGACAGGGGTGGGCAAGACCCAGTACTTC. Protein product: CASSYGTGVGKTQYF.

This rearrangement joins TRBV7-9 to TRBJ2-7, with 11 bases matching TRBD1. Germline CDR1 SEHNR, CDR2 FQNEAQ (reference sequence). The CDR3 has 15 amino acids. Trimming took 5 bases from V and 5 from J; bases not matched to a gene: 8. The CDR3 bases are TGTGCCAGCAGCCCCGGGACAGGGGGGGACGACGAGCAGTACTTC. It codes for CASSPGTGGDDEQYF.